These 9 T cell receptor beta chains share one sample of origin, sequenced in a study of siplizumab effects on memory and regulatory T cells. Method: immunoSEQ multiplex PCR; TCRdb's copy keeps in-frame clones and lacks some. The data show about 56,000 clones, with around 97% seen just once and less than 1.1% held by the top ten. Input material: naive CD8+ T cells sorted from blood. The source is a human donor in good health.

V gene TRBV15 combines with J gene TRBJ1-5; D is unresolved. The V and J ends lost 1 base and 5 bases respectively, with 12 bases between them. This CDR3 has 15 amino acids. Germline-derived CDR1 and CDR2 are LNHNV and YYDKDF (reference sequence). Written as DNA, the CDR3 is TGTGCCACCAGCAGAGTGGGAACCGGGGATCAGCCCCAGCATTTT. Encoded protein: CATSRVGTGDQPQHF.

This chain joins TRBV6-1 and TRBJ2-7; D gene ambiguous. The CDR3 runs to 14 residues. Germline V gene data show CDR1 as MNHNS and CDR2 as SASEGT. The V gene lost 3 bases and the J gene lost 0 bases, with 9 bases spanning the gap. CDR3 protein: CASSDNTASYEQYF. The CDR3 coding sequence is TGTGCCAGCAGTGACAATACAGCCTCCTACGAGCAGTACTTC.

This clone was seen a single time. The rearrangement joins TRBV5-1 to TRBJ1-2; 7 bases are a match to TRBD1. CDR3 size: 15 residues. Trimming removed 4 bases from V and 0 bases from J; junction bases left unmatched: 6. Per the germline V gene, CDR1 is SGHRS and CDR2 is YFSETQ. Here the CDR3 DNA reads TGCGCCAGCAGCACCGGGACAGCTTCTAACTATGGCTACACCTTC. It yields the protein CASSTGTASNYGYTF.

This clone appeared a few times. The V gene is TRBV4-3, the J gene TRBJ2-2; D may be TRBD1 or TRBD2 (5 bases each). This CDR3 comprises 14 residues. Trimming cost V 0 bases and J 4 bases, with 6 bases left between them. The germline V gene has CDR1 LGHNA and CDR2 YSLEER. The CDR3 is CASSQDGGTGELFF. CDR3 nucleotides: TGCGCCAGCAGCCAAGATGGGGGCACCGGGGAGCTGTTTTTT.

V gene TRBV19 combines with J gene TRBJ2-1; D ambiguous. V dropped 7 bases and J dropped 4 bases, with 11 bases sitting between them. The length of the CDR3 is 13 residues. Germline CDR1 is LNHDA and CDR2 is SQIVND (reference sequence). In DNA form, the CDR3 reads TGTGCCAGTACCTCTGGGGTTTACAATGAGCAGTTCTTC. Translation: CASTSGVYNEQFF.

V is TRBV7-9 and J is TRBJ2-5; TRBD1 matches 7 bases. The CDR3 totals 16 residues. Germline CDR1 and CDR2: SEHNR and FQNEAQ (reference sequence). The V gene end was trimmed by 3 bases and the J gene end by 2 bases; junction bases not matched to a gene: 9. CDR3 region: CASSFTTYRGQETQYF. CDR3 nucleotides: TGTGCCAGCAGCTTTACGACCTACAGGGGACAAGAGACCCAGTACTTC.

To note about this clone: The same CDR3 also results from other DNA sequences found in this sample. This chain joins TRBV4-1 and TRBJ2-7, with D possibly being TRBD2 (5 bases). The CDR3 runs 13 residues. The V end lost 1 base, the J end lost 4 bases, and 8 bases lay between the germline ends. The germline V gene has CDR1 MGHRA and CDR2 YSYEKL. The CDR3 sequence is CASSQGTSYEQYF. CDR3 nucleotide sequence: TGCGCCAGCAGCCAAGGGACTTCTTACGAGCAGTACTTC.

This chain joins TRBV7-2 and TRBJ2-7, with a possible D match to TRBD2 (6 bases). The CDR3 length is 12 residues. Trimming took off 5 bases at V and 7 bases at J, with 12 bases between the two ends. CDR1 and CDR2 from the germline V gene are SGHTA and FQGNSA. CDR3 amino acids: CASSHGTWEQYF. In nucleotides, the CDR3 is TGTGCCAGCAGCCACGGGACTTGGGAGCAGTACTTC.

Here the CDR3 reads CASSLESGGPPGELFF. CDR3 DNA sequence: TGTGCCAGCAGCTTAGAGTCGGGAGGGCCCCCCGGGGAGCTGTTTTTT. The chain recombines TRBV11-2 with TRBJ2-2, with 8 bases identical to TRBD2. There are 16 residues in the CDR3. Germline V gives CDR1 SGHAT, CDR2 FQNNGV. Trimming at V came to 0 bases and at J to 6 bases, leaving 6 bases not matched to a gene.